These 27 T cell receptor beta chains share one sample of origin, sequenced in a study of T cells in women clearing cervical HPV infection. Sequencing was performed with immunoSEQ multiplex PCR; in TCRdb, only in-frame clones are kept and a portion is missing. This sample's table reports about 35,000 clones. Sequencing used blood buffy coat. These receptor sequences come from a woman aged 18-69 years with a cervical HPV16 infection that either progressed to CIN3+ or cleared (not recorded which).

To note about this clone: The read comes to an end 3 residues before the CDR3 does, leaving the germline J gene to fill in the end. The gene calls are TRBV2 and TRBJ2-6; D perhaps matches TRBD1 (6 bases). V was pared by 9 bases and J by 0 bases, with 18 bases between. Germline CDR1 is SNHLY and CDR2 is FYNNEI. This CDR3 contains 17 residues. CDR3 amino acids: CASLDGQGNSGANVLTF. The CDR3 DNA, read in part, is TGTGCCAGTCTAGACGGGCAGGGGAACTCTGGGGCCAACGTC.

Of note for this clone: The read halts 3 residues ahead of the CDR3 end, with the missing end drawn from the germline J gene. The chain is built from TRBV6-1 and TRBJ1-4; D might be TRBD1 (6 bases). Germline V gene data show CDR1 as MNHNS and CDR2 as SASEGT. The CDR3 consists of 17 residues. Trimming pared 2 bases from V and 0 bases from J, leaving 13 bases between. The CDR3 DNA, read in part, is TGTGCCAGCAGTGAATGGGGGCAGGCAGCAACTAATGAAAAA. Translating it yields CASSEWGQAATNEK. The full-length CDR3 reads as CASSEWGQAATNEKLFF.

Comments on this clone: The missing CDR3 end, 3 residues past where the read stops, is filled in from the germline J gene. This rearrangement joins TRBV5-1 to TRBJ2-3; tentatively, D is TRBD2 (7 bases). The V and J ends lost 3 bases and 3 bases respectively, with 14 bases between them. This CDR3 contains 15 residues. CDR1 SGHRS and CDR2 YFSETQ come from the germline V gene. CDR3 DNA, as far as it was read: TGCGCCAGCAGCTCCCGAGGGGGAGGGACAGATACG. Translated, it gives CASSSRGGGTDT. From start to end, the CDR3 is CASSSRGGGTDTQYF.

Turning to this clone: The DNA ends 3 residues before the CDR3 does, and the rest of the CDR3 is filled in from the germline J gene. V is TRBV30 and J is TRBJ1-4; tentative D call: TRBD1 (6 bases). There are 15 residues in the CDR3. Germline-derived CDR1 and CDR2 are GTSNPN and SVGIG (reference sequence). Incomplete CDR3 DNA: TGTGCCTGGAGAGACAGGAGCTCCTATAATTCACCA. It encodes CAWRDRSSYNSP. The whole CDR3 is CAWRDRSSYNSPLFF.

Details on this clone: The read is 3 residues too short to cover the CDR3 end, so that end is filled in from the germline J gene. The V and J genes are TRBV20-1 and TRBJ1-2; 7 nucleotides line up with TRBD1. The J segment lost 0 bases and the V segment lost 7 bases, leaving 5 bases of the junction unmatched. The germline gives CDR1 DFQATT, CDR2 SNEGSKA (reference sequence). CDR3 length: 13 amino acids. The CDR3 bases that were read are TGCAGTGTTTGGGACAGAGCTAACTATGGC. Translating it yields CSVWDRANYG. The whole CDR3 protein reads CSVWDRANYGYTF.

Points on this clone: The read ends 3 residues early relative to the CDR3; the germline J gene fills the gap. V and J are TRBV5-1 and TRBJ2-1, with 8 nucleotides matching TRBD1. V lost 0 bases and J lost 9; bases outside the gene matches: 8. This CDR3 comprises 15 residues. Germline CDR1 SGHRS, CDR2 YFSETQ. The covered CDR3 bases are TGCGCCAGCAGCTTGGGTCAGGGGGCGCCGGGTGAG. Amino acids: CASSLGQGAPGE. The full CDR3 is CASSLGQGAPGEQFF.

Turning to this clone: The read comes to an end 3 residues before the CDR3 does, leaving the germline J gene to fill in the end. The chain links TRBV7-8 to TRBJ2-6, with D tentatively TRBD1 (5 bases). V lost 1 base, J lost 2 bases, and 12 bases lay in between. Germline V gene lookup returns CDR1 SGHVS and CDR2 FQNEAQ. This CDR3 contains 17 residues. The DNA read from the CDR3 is TGTGCCAGCAGCTTAGTTTTATTGGGGCCTGGGGCCAACGTC. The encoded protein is CASSLVLLGPGANV. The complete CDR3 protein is CASSLVLLGPGANVLTF.

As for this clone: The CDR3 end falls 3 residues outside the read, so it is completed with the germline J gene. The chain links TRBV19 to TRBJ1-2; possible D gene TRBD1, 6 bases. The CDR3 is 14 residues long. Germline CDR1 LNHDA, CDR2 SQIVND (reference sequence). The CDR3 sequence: CASSVQGSTDTYTF. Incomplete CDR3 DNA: TGTGCCAGTAGTGTCCAGGGGAGCACAGATACC.

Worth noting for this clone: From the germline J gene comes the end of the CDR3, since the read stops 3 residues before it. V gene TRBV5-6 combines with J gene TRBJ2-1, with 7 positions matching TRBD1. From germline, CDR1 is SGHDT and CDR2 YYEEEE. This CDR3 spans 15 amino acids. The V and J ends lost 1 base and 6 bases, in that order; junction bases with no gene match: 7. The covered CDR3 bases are TGTGCCAGCAGCTTGTTGGATGACAGGGTCAATGAG. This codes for CASSLLDDRVNE. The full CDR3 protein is CASSLLDDRVNEQFF.

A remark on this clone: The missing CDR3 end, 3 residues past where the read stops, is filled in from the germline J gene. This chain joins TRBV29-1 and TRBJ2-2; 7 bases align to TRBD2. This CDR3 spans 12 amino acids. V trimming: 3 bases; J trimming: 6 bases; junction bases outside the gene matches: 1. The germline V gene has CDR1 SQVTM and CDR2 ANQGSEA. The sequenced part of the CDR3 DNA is TGCAGCGTTGAGCGGGGGTCCGGGGAG. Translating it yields CSVERGSGE. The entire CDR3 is CSVERGSGELFF.

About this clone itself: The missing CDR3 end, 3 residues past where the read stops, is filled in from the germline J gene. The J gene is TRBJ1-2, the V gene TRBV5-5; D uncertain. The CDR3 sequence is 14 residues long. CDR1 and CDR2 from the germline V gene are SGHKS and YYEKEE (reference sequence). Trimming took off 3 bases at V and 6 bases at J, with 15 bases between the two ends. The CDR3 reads CASSWAVDVDGYTF. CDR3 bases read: TGTGCCAGCAGCTGGGCCGTTGACGTCGATGGC. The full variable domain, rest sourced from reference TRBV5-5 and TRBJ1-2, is DAGVTQSPTHLIKTRGQQVTLRCSPISGHKSVSWYQQVLGQGPQFIFQYYEKEERGRGNFPDRFSARQFPNYSSELNVNALLLGDSALYLCASSWAVDVDGYTFGSGTRLTVV.

The part of the CDR3 DNA that was read is TGCAGTGCTAGAGCTAGCCTAGCCAAAAACATT. Protein product: CSARASLAKNI. The full CDR3 protein is CSARASLAKNIQYF. This chain uses TRBV20-1 with TRBJ2-4; possible D gene TRBD2, 5 bases. The read ends 3 residues before the CDR3 terminus; that terminus is restored from the germline J gene. CDR3 length: 14 amino acids. Germline V gene data show CDR1 as DFQATT and CDR2 as SNEGSKA (reference sequence). Deletions cut 1 base from V and 0 bases from J, with 7 bases between.

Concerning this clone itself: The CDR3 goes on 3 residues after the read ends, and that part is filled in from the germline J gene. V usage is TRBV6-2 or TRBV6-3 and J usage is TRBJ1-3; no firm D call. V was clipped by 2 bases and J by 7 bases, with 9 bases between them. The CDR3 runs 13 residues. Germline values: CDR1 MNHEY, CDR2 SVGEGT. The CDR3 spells CASSYTRGNTIYF. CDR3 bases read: TGTGCCAGCAGTTACACCCGCGGGAACACC.

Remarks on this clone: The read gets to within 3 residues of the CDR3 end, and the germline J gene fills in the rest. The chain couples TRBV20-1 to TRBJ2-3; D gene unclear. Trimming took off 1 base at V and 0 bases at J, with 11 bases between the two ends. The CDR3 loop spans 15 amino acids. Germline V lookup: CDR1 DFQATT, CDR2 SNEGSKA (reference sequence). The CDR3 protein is CSARGARSSTDTQYF. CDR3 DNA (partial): TGCAGTGCTAGAGGGGCGAGATCTAGCACAGATACG.

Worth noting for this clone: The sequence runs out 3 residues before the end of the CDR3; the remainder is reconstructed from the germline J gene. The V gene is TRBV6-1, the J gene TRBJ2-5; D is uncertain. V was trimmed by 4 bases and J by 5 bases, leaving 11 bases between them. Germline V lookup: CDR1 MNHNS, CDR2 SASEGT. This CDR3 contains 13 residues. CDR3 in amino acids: CASSGHERETQYF. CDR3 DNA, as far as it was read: TGTGCCAGCAGTGGTCACGAACGGGAGACC.

CDR3 bases read: TGTGCCAGCAGTGGACAGGGTTCTAATGAAAAA. This codes for CASSGQGSNEK. The entire CDR3 sequence reads CASSGQGSNEKLFF. The gene calls are TRBV2 and TRBJ1-4; 7 positions match TRBD1. The read is 3 residues too short to cover the CDR3 end, so that end is filled in from the germline J gene. V trimming: 4 bases; J trimming: 3 bases; junction bases outside the gene matches: 2. This CDR3 has 14 residues. Per germline, CDR1 SNHLY and CDR2 FYNNEI.

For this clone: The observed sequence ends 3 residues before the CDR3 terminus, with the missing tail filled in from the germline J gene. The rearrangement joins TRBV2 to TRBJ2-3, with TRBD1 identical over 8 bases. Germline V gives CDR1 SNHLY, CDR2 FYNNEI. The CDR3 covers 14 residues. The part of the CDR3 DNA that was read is TGTGCCAGCAGCGCGGGGACAGGCGGTCAGCCG. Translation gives CASSAGTGGQP. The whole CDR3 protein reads CASSAGTGGQPQYF.

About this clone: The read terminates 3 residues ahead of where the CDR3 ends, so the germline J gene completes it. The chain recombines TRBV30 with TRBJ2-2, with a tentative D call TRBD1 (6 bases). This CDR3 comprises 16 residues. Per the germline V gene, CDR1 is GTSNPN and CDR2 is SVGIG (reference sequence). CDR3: CAGHVQGGSYNLPLFF. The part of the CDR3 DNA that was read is TGTGCCGGCCATGTACAGGGTGGCTCCTATAATTTACCG.

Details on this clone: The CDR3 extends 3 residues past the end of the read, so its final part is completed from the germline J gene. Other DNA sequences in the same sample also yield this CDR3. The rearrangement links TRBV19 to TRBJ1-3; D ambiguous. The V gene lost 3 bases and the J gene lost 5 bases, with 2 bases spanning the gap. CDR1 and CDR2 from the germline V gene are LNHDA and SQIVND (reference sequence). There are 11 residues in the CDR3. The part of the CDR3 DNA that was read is TGTGCCAGTAGTATCAGAAACACC. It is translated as CASSIRNT. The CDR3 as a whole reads CASSIRNTIYF.

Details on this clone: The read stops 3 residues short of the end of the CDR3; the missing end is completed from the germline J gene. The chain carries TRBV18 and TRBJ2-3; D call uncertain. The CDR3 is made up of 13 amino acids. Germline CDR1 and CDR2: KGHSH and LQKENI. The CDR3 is CASSPRQQETQYF. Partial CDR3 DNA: TGTGCCAGCTCACCACGTCAACAAGAGACG.

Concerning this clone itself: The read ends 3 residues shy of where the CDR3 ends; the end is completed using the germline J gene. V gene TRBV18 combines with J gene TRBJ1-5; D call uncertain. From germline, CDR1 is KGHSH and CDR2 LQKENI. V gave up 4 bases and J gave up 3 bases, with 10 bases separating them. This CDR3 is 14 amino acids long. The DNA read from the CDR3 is TGTGCCAGCTCACGGAACAGAGACAATCAGCCC. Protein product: CASSRNRDNQP. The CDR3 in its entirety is CASSRNRDNQPQHF.

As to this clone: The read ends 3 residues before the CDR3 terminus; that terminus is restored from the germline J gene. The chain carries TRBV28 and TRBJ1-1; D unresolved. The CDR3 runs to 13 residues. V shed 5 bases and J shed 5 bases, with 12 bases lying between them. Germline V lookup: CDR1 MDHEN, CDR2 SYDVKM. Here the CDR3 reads CASSPLVATEAFF. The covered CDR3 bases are TGTGCCAGCAGTCCCTTAGTTGCTACTGAA.

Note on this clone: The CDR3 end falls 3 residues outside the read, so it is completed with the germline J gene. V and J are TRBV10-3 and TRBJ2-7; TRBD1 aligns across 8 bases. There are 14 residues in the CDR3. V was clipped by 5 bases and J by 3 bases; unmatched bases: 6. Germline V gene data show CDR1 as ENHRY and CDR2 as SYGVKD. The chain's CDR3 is CAISMAGQDYEQYF. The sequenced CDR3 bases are TGTGCCATCAGTATGGCGGGACAGGACTACGAG.

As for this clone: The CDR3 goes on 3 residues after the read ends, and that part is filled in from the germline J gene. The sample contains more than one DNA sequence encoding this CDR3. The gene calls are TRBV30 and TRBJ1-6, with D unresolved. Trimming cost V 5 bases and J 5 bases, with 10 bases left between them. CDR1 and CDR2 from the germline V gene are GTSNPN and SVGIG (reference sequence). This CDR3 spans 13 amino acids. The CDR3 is CAWSSGNNSPLHF. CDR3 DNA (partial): TGTGCCTGGTCAAGTGGCAATAATTCACCC.

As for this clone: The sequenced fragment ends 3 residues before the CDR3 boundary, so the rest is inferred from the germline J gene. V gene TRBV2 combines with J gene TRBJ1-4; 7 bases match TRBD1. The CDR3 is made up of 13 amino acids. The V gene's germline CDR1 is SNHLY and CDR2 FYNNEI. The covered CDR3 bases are TGTGCCAGCACGGGACAGTTTAATTCACCA. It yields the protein CASTGQFNSP. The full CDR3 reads CASTGQFNSPLFF. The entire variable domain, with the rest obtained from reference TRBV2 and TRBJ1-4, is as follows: EPEVTQTPSHQVTQMGQEVILRCVPISNHLYFYWYRQILGQKVEFLVSFYNNEISEKSEIFDDQFSVERPDGSNFTLKIRSTKLEDSAMYFCASTGQFNSPLFFGSGTQLSVL.

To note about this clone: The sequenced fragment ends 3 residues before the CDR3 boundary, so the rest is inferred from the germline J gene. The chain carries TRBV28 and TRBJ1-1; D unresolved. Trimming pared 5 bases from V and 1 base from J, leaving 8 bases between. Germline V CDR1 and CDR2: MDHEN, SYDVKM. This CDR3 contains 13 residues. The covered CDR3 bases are TGTGCCAGCAGTCCCCCCGGGAACACTGAA. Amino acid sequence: CASSPPGNTE. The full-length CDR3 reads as CASSPPGNTEAFF.

The chain's CDR3 is CASSPVGGRQETQYF. CDR3 DNA (partial): TGCGCCAGCAGCCCAGTGGGGGGGCGGCAAGAGACC. The rearrangement uses TRBV5-1 and TRBJ2-5, with a weak D call TRBD2 (7 bases). The read ends 3 residues early relative to the CDR3; the germline J gene fills the gap. This CDR3 is built from 15 residues. V was trimmed by 4 bases and J by 2 bases, leaving 15 bases between them. The germline CDR1 and CDR2 sequences are SGHRS and YFSETQ. Filled out from reference TRBV5-1 and TRBJ2-5, the complete variable domain reads KAGVTQTPRYLIKTRGQQVTLSCSPISGHRSVSWYQQTPGQGLQFLFEYFSETQRNKGNFPGRFSGRQFSNSRSEMNVSTLELGDSALYLCASSPVGGRQETQYFGPGTRLLVL.